Shown below are 23 T cell receptor beta chains from a single sample sequenced in a study of T cell repertoires in cytomegalovirus infection (dated by TCRdb to the late 2010s). Sequencing used an Illumina HiSeq 1500. Starting from the raw public reads, TCRdb applied fastp trimming at Q25, assembled clones with MiXCR and retained in-frame beta chains. Rows with a matching CDR3 protein are joined into one entry that keeps the most common DNA and genes. Counted in this sample were fewer than 250,000 distinct CDR3 sequences; around 12% of them appeared once. Approximately 1.8% of the sample is held by the ten biggest clonotypes. The specimen was PBMCs. These receptors all come from a human donor in good health (CMV status not recorded). Some clones in this sample may be carry-over from other donors' samples.

This clonotype appeared many times. The V gene is TRBV6-6, the J gene TRBJ1-2; TRBD1 matches at 10 bases. V was pared by 0 bases and J by 10 bases, with 5 bases of the junction left unmatched. The CDR3 is made up of 14 amino acids. The germline gives CDR1 MNHNY, CDR2 SVGAGI (reference sequence). CDR3 loop: CASSYSTGGAVYTF. The CDR3 coding sequence is TGTGCCAGCAGTTACTCGACAGGGGGCGCCGTCTACACCTTC.

The rearrangement joins TRBV9 to TRBJ1-3, with D hard to call. CDR1 SGDLS and CDR2 YYNGEE come from the germline V gene. Between the trimmed V and J ends, which lost 0 bases and 3 bases, there was a span of 10 bases. This CDR3 comprises 15 residues. The CDR3 DNA reads as TGTGCCAGCAGCGTAGGCGCGGGTAATGGAAACACCATATATTTT. The encoded protein is CASSVGAGNGNTIYF.

V and J are TRBV12-5 and TRBJ2-2; tentative D call: TRBD2 (6 bases). The germline gives CDR1 LGHNT, CDR2 FRNRAP. The CDR3 is 15 amino acids. Between the trimmed V and J ends, which lost 6 bases and 0 bases, there was a span of 11 bases. CDR3 residues: CASGGLIANTGELFF. CDR3 sequence (DNA): TGTGCTAGTGGGGGACTGATCGCGAACACCGGGGAGCTGTTTTTT.

The chain uses TRBV6-2 or TRBV6-3 and TRBJ2-3; D might be TRBD2 (6 bases). Deletions cut 6 bases from V and 1 base from J, with 14 bases between. This CDR3 region has 15 residues. CDR1 is MNHEY, CDR2 SVGEGT, per germline. For the CDR3, the DNA is TGTGCCAGCAGCGGGACCGAGCGGGGCACAGATACGCAGTATTTT. Its protein is CASSGTERGTDTQYF.

The chain is built from TRBV29-1 and TRBJ2-6; 7 bases fit TRBD1. The V gene's germline CDR1 is SQVTM and CDR2 ANQGSEA. The CDR3 runs 15 residues. J gave up 0 bases and V 6 bases, and 5 bases lay outside the gene matches. The CDR3 DNA is TGCAGCGTCACCGGGACAGCCTCTGGGGCCAACGTCCTGACTTTC. Encoded protein: CSVTGTASGANVLTF.

The table lists this clonotype with many counts. The chain joins TRBV19 to TRBJ2-1, with 11 nucleotides matching TRBD1. Germline lookup yields CDR1 LNHDA and CDR2 SQIVND (reference sequence). V lost 6 bases to trimming and J lost 6 bases; unmatched junction nucleotides: 7. This CDR3 is 15 amino acids long. CDR3: CASRPTGQGVNEQFF. The CDR3 coding sequence is TGTGCCAGTAGACCAACGGGACAGGGGGTCAATGAGCAGTTCTTC.

This clonotype was detected many times. The V call is TRBV7-2, the J call TRBJ2-5, with 8 bases matching TRBD1. The V gene end was trimmed by 5 bases and the J gene end by 1 base; junction bases not matched to a gene: 6. The germline V gene has CDR1 SGHTA and CDR2 FQGNSA. The CDR3 covers 15 residues. CDR3 DNA: TGTGCCAGCAGCCTTCGGACAGGGCGCCAAGAGACCCAGTACTTC. Encoded protein: CASSLRTGRQETQYF.

The V call is TRBV28, the J call TRBJ2-7, with TRBD1 matching over 9 bases. Germline V CDR1 and CDR2: MDHEN, SYDVKM. The CDR3 is made up of 17 amino acids. The junction had 12 bases not matched to a gene; V was cut back by 1 base and J by 5 bases. The CDR3 loop is CASSLSLGTGPRNEQYF. Written as DNA, the CDR3 is TGTGCCAGCAGTTTATCCCTCGGGACAGGGCCAAGGAACGAGCAGTACTTC.

In its sample, this clonotype was seen a few times. The rearrangement uses TRBV6-5 and TRBJ1-1, with unresolved D. Trimming removed 6 bases from V and 1 base from J, with 15 bases in between. The CDR3 has 15 residues. Germline CDR1 and CDR2: MNHEY and SVGAGI. The CDR3 coding sequence is TGTGCCAGCAGCTCTATCGGACTGCAGAACACTGAAGCTTTCTTT. It yields the protein CASSSIGLQNTEAFF.

This clonotype has ten or more counts. DNA of the CDR3: TGTGCCAGCAGTTACTCCTATGGACTAGCGGGGTCTCCGCGAGAGACCCAGTACTTC. Translation gives CASSYSYGLAGSPRETQYF. This sequence joins TRBV6-2 or TRBV6-3 and TRBJ2-5; TRBD2 matches at 12 bases. The germline gives CDR1 MNHEY, CDR2 SVGEGT. The CDR3 contains 19 residues. V lost 0 bases and J lost 4; bases outside the gene matches: 12.

This clonotype was picked up many times. The chain carries TRBV11-3 and TRBJ2-1; D possibly matches TRBD1 or TRBD2 (6 bases each). This CDR3 is 22 amino acids long. Germline loops: CDR1 SGHNT, CDR2 YENEEA. The germline V and J ends were trimmed by 0 bases and 6 bases, with 33 bases remaining between them. This CDR3 reads CASSLELGQLDPGLQGPNEQFF. DNA of the CDR3: TGTGCCAGCAGCTTAGAGCTAGGACAGCTCGACCCGGGACTGCAGGGCCCCAATGAGCAGTTCTTC.

This clonotype showed up just a few times. DNA of the CDR3: TGCGCCAGCAGTCAAGCAGAAGGGGAGACCCAGTACTTC. Protein sequence: CASSQAEGETQYF. This rearrangement joins TRBV23-1 to TRBJ2-5; D not certain. TRBV23-1 is known as an ORF, though its function is uncertain. CDR3 length: 13 amino acids. V lost 2 bases to trimming and J lost 5 bases, with 9 bases between them.

The chain is built from TRBV6-6 and TRBJ1-3; D possibly corresponds to TRBD1 (6 bases). V shed 8 bases and J shed 0 bases, with 20 bases lying between them. This CDR3 region has 17 residues. From germline, CDR1 is MNHNY and CDR2 SVGAGI (reference sequence). For the CDR3, the DNA is TGTGCCAGCGCCATAGGCTTTGACAGGCGCTCTGGAAACACCATATATTTT. This sequence encodes CASAIGFDRRSGNTIYF.

This clonotype was counted at least ten times. The V call is TRBV7-2, the J call TRBJ2-3; D gene uncertain. Germline CDR1 and CDR2: SGHTA and FQGNSA. The CDR3 sequence is 16 residues long. Trimming pared 5 bases from V and 2 bases from J, leaving 17 bases between. The CDR3 reads CASSQISAENTDTQYF. The CDR3 nucleotides read TGTGCCAGCAGCCAGATATCGGCGGAGAACACAGATACGCAGTATTTT.

Many counts were recorded for this clonotype. The V call is TRBV4-3, the J call TRBJ1-2; D remains ambiguous. Germline CDR1 is LGHNA and CDR2 is YSLEER. This CDR3 has 14 amino acids. Trimming pared 0 bases from V and 4 bases from J, leaving 9 bases between. CDR3 loop: CASSQEKYFYGYTF. The CDR3 DNA reads as TGCGCCAGCAGCCAAGAGAAATATTTCTATGGCTACACCTTC.

The V call is TRBV7-8, the J call TRBJ2-7; D might be TRBD1 (6 bases). V was pared by 0 bases and J by 4 bases, with 16 bases between. CDR3 length: 16 residues. In germline, CDR1 is SGHVS, CDR2 FQNEAQ. In DNA, the CDR3 is TGTGCCAGCAGCTTAGCAAGGACAGTGTCCTTTTACGAGCAGTACTTC. Translated, it gives CASSLARTVSFYEQYF.

This clonotype occurred a few times. The genes are TRBV3-1 and TRBJ2-7; D unresolved. The V gene's germline CDR1 is LGHDT and CDR2 YNNKEL (reference sequence). The germline V and J ends were trimmed by 3 bases and 7 bases, with 10 bases remaining between them. The CDR3 has 12 residues. In DNA, the CDR3 is TGTGCCAGCAGCCAGAGTTCGACGGAGCAGTACTTC. Amino acid sequence: CASSQSSTEQYF.

This chain connects TRBV29-1 to TRBJ2-7, with D possibly being TRBD2 (6 bases). The germline CDR1 and CDR2 sequences are SQVTM and ANQGSEA. The length of the CDR3 is 12 residues. V was clipped by 4 bases and J by 3 bases, with 10 bases between them. The CDR3 bases are TGCAGCGTTGCCCCTAGCGACTACGAGCAGTACTTC. Its translation is CSVAPSDYEQYF.

This clonotype was observed at least ten times. V and J are TRBV7-9 and TRBJ1-4; no clear D gene. The V end lost 10 bases, the J end lost 10 bases, and 19 bases lay between the germline ends. Germline assignment: CDR1 SEHNR and CDR2 FQNEAQ (reference sequence). The CDR3 spans 13 residues. The DNA for the CDR3 is TGTGCCATTTGCCCGGGCCTAGGGAGAAAACTGTTTTTT. Amino acids: CAICPGLGRKLFF.

This clonotype has ten or more counts. V usage is TRBV6-2 or TRBV6-3 and J usage is TRBJ1-1; D unresolved. There are 14 residues in the CDR3. Germline assignment: CDR1 MNHEY and CDR2 SVGEGT. The V gene lost 6 bases and the J gene lost 6 bases, with 17 bases spanning the gap. The CDR3 spells CASRFRRNLAEAFF. Here the CDR3 DNA reads TGTGCCAGCAGATTCAGACGTAATTTGGCTGAAGCTTTCTTT.

The chain recombines TRBV12-3 or TRBV12-4 with TRBJ2-5, with 12 nucleotides matching TRBD2. V was pared by 1 base and J by 1 base, with 4 bases of the junction left unmatched. The CDR3 runs to 17 residues. For the CDR3, the DNA is TGTGCCAGCAGTTTAGGACTAGCGGGGGTCCTCCAAGAGACCCAGTACTTC. Its translation is CASSLGLAGVLQETQYF.

This clonotype has at least ten counts. A junction boundary mismatches the germline segment, possibly from a read error. The chain combines TRBV6-1 with TRBJ2-1; either TRBD1 or TRBD2 may fit D (5 bases each). The CDR3 has 14 residues. From germline, CDR1 is MNHNS and CDR2 SASEGT. CDR3 residues: CASSPRGVYDEQFF. The CDR3 nucleotides read TGTGCCAGCAGTCCCCGAGGGGTCTACGATGAGCAGTTCTTC.

The rearrangement links TRBV20-1 to TRBJ2-5, with D unresolved. V was trimmed by 1 base and J by 2 bases, leaving 8 bases between them. The CDR3 totals 13 residues. CDR1 DFQATT and CDR2 SNEGSKA come from the germline V gene (reference sequence). The CDR3 bases are TGCAGTGCTAGAGGGGCTAGACAAGAGACCCAGTACTTC. Its protein product is CSARGARQETQYF.